This TCR beta chain was sequenced during a study of low-dose radiotherapy and immunotherapy resistance in tumors. About the research overall: A total of 6.5 Gy was given to Cohort 1 as 0.5 Gy per fraction every 2 weeks. Per fraction, Cohort 2 was given 1 Gy every two weeks, accumulating a total of 13 Gy over 26 weeks. Every two weeks, one day ahead of radiation and immunotherapy, cyclophosphamide 200 mg/m2 was given (intravenously).

Primers targeting TRAV and TRBV primed first-strand cDNA, covering alpha and beta chains. Both a constant-region primer and a V-primer adapter served to amplify TCRs across 15 to 20 PCR cycles. TCRdb analysed the reads with MiXCR anew, one entry per CDR3 protein. The sample has 80,000 or so distinct CDR3 sequences, around 17% seen once. This clonotype was seen repeatedly, ten times or more. The CDR3 runs 15 residues. V lost 5 bases and J 2 bases, leaving 12 bases between the germline ends. Germline lookup yields CDR1 SGHTA and CDR2 FQGNSA. Time point given: after trial treatment. Described treatment: LDRT plus nivolumab, ipilimumab, low-dose cyclophosphamide and aspirin (RACIN trial). Along with nivolumab and ipilimumab, donors received aspirin, low-dose cyclophosphamide and low-dose radiotherapy.

The specimen comprised PBMCs, sampled after low-dose radiotherapy plus immunotherapy. This sequence joins TRBV7-2 and TRBJ2-2; the D gene is possibly TRBD2 (6 bases). The sequence came from a male donor with prostate cancer. In DNA form, the CDR3 reads TGTGCCAGCAGCCCATTGGCGGGAAACACCGGGGAGCTGTTTTTT. It yields the protein CASSPLAGNTGELFF.